The present entry profiles one T cell receptor (beta chain) with its context. Treatment defined: preoperative locoregional IRX-2 cytokine immunotherapy. Germline V CDR1 and CDR2: SGHTA, FQGTGA. CDR3 size: 13 residues. V gave up 5 bases and J gave up 4 bases, with 11 bases separating them. The sample belongs to a study of preoperative IRX-2 immunotherapy in early breast cancer. The protocol was immunoSEQ multiplex PCR, while the TCRdb copy is restricted to in-frame clones and leaves out a portion. Of almost 35,000 clones in the sample, nearly 95% were seen once. Sampling was carried out from a patient treated with IRX-2 immunotherapy. This clonotype originated in a human donor with breast cancer. V usage is TRBV7-3 and J usage is TRBJ2-5; D might be TRBD1 or TRBD2, each matching 5 bases. The CDR3 bases are TGTGCCAGCAGCCCTCTGAGGGGAGAGACCCAGTACTTC. Amino acid sequence: CASSPLRGETQYF.